This T cell receptor beta chain derives from a study of response to subunit inactivated influenza vaccine. Germline CDR1 reads GTSNPN; CDR2 reads SVGIG (reference sequence). After removal of 4 bases from V and 3 bases from J, the junction contained 8 bases not matched to a gene. The CDR3 contains 14 residues. TCRdb redid the calling of the RT-PCR reads with MiXCR, one entry per CDR3 protein. The sample carries roughly 700,000 distinct CDR3 sequences, about 15% recorded once. The origin of this receptor is a man between 50 and 59 years old who received an inactivated influenza vaccine. The chain uses TRBV30 and TRBJ1-2; 7 bases match TRBD1. Material: PBMCs from blood, obtained approximately 12 days after vaccination. The chain's CDR3 is CAWNRGQRDYGYTF. The CDR3 DNA sequence: TGTGCCTGGAATCGGGGACAGAGGGACTATGGCTACACCTTC.